Below, one TCR beta chain is given with its context. The clone's antigen remains unknown. Per-base qualities were not stored, and no clone one base away is much larger. The record originates from a study of blood T cell repertoires in COVID-19 (dated by TCRdb to the early 2020s). Regarding the complete study: The collaborator samples originated in the United States, Italy and Spain and spanned the acute and convalescent phases of COVID-19. The samples were drawn from two sources: the first 160 participants of the ongoing ImmuneRACE study, and approximately 1,300 subjects contributed by 6 global collaborators. A freely available public database, intended as a resource for researchers studying the immune response to SARS-CoV-2, is where the repertoires were released. Where HLA class I and class II types were available, the types were taken from metadata supplied by the sample provider, not from assay-based typing. The dataset comprised deeply sampled blood TCRbeta repertoires from subjects exposed to, actively infected with, or recovered from COVID-19. Sample metadata almost always included a de-identified subject ID, COVID-19 status, age in years and sex. The material from the prospective study consisted of cDNA or gDNA derived from T cells, B-cell-depleted T cells, or PBMCs.

Enrolling through a virtual design, the prospective study's participants ranged in age from roughly 18 to 95 years and lived across some 23 United States geographic areas. In the prospective study, participants were assigned to cohorts based on the clinical history participants reported in a screening survey and a study questionnaire. ImmuneRACE Cohort 3 recovered participants were defined by two consecutive negative NP/OP PCR tests, healthcare professional clearance, or symptom resolution. Mobile phlebotomists in the prospective study collected whole blood, serum and a nasopharyngeal or oropharyngeal swab from every participant. Prospective study participants could optionally give additional blood draws and questionnaires over an approximately 2-month period. Before DNA extraction, prospective study blood samples were shipped either frozen or at room temperature. The CDR3 goes from the cysteine to the phenylalanine over 15 residues. The CDR3 DNA has 45 bases and is translated from base 1. Unmatched junction bases come to 9, with V trimmed by 3 bases and J by 6 bases. The germline V gene provides CDR1 SGHRS and CDR2 YFSETQ.

TCRbeta CDR3 regions were amplified from genomic DNA by means of the immunoSEQ Assay, a bias-controlled multiplex PCR. In the authors' own workflow: Nucleated cell counts per sample were estimated from amplification of reference gene primers within the assay. To quantify the absolute abundance of each unique TCRbeta CDR3 rearrangement, sequence reads were collapsed and filtered. For each sample, productive Simpson clonality was calculated by taking the square root of Simpson's diversity index across productive rearrangements. TCRdb provides this immuneACCESS table in a form limited to in-frame rearrangements. Some clones are lacking; in checked studies, under half of them reflect an unresolved V gene, and why the rest are absent is not known. Clone size and the V and J calls come from that table; the DNA yielded D and trimming. This sample comprises about 340,000 clones, 92% of them detected only once. The ten biggest clones cover approximately 18% of the sample.

Study-level results and caveats: Clinical and demographic metadata were provided uncurated, with the amount varying by source and participant.

This receptor chain uses TRBV5-1 and TRBJ1-1, and 9 junctional nucleotides match TRBD1. The TCR was taken from a woman aged 30 to 39 who had recovered from COVID-19. Sequenced material: PBMCs or T cells enriched from blood (not recorded which). This receptor has the CDR3 CASSSQQGAQAEAFF. The sequence in DNA is TGCGCCAGCAGCTCGCAACAGGGGGCGCAAGCTGAAGCTTTCTTT.